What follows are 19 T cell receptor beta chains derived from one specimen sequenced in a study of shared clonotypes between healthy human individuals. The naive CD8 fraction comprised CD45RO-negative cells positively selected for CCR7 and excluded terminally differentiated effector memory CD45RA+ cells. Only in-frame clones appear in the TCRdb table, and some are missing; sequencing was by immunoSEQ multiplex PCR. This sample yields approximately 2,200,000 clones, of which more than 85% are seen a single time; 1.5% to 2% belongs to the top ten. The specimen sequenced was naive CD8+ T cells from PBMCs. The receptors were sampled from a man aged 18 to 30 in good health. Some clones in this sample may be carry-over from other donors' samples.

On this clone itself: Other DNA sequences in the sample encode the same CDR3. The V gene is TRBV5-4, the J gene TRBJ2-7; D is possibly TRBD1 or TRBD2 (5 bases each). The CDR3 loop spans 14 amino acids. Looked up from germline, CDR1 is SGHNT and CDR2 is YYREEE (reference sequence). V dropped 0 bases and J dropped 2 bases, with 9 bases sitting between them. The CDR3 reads CASSLGRGPYEQYF. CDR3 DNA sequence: TGTGCCAGCAGCTTGGGTAGGGGACCCTACGAGCAGTACTTC.

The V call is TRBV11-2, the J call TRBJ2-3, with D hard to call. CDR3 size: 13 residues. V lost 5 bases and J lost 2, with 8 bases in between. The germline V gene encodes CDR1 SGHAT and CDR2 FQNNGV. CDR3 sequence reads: CASSARATDTQYF. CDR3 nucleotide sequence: TGTGCCAGCAGCGCACGGGCCACAGATACGCAGTATTTT.

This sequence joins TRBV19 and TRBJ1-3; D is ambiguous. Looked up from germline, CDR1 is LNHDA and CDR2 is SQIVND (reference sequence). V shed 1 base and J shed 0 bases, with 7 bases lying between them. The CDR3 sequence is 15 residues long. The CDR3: CASSIAGYSGNTIYF. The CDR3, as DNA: TGTGCCAGTAGTATAGCAGGCTACTCTGGAAACACCATATATTTT. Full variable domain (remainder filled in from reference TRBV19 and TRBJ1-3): DGGITQSPKYLFRKEGQNVTLSCEQNLNHDAMYWYRQDPGQGLRLIYYSQIVNDFQKGDIAEGYSVSREKKESFPLTVTSAQKNPTAFYLCASSIAGYSGNTIYFGEGSWLTVV.

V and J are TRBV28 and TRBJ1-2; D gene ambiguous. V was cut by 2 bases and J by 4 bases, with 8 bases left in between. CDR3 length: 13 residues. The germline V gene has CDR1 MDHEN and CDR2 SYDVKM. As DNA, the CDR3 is TGTGCCAGCAGTTTAGGGTTCAGCTATGGCTACACCTTC. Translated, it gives CASSLGFSYGYTF.

CDR3 amino acids: CASSQVGGLKGIQYF. The CDR3 DNA reads TGCGCCAGCAGCCAAGTTGGCGGTTTAAAGGGCATTCAGTACTTC. The chain links TRBV4-1 to TRBJ2-4; D is ambiguous. The CDR3 has 15 amino acids. Deletions cut 1 base from V and 9 bases from J, with 16 bases between. Per germline, CDR1 MGHRA and CDR2 YSYEKL.

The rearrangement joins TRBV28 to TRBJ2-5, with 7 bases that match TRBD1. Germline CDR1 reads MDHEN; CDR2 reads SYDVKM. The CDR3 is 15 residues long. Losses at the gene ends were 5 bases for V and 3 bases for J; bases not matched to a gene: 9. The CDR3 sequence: CASSPPRTGEETQYF. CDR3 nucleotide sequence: TGTGCCAGCAGTCCCCCGCGAACAGGGGAAGAGACCCAGTACTTC.

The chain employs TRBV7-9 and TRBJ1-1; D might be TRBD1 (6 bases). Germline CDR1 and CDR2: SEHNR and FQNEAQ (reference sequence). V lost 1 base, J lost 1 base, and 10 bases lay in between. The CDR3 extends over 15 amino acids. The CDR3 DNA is TGTGCCAGCAGCTTAGTTCGGGGGCCGAACACTGAAGCTTTCTTT. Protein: CASSLVRGPNTEAFF.

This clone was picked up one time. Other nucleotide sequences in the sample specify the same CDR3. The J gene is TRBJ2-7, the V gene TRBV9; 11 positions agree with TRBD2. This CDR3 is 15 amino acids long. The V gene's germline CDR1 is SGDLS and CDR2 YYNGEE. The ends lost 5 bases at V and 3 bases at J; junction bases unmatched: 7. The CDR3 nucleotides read TGTGCCAGCAGTTCTACCGGGACTAGCGGCTACGAGCAGTACTTC. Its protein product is CASSSTGTSGYEQYF.

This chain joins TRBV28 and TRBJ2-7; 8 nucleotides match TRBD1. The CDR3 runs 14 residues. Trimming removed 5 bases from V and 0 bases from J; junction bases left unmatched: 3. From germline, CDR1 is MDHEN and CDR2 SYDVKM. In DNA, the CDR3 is TGTGCCAGCAGTCCCCAGGGGGCCTCCTACGAGCAGTACTTC. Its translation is CASSPQGASYEQYF.

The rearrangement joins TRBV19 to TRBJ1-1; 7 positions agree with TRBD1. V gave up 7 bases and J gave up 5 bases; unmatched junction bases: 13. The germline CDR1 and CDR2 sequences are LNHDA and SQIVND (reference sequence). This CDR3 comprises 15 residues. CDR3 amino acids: CASISPQGGRTEAFF. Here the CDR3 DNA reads TGTGCCAGTATCAGCCCCCAGGGGGGAAGGACTGAAGCTTTCTTT.

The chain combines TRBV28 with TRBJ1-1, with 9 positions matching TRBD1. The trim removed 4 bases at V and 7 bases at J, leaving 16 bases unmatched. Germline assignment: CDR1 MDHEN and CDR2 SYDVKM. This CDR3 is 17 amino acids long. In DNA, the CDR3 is TGTGCCAGCAGTTCCAGGGGAGGGACAGGGAGACCCTATGAAGCTTTCTTT. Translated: CASSSRGGTGRPYEAFF.

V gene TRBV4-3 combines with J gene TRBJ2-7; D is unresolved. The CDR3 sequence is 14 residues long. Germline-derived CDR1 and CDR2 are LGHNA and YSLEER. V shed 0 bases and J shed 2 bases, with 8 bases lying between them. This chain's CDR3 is CASSQDYSTYEQYF. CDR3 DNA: TGCGCCAGCAGCCAAGACTACAGTACCTACGAGCAGTACTTC.

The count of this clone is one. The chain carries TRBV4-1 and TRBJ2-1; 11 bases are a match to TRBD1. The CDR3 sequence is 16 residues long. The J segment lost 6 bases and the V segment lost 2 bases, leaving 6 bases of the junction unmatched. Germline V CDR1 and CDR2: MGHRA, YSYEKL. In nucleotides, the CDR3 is TGCGCCAGCAGCCAACCGGGACAGGGGGGAAGCAATGAGCAGTTCTTC. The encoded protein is CASSQPGQGGSNEQFF.

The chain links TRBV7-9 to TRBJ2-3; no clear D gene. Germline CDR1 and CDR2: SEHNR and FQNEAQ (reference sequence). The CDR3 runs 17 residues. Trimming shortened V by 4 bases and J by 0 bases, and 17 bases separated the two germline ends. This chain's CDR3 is CASSSPTDTSSTDTQYF. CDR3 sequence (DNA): TGTGCCAGCAGCTCACCGACCGACACATCTAGCACAGATACGCAGTATTTT.

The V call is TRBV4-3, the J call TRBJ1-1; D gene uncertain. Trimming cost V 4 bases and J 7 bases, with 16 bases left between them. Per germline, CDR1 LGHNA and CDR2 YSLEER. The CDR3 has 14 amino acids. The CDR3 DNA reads TGCGCCAGCAGCCCCAACCAGCGAGAAGATGAAGCTTTCTTT. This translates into CASSPNQREDEAFF.

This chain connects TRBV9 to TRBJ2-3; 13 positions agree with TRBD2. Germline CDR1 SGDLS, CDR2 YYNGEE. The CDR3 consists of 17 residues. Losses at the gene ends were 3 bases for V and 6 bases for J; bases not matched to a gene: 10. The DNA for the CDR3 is TGTGCCAGCAGCGCATCAAGACTAGCGGGGGGATTGGATACGCAGTATTTT. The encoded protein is CASSASRLAGGLDTQYF.

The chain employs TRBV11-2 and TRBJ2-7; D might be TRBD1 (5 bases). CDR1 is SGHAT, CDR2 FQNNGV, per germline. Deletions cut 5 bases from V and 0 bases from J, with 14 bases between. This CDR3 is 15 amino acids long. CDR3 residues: CASSPRGRTSYEQYF. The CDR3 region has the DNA TGTGCCAGCAGCCCAAGGGGCAGAACCTCCTACGAGCAGTACTTC.

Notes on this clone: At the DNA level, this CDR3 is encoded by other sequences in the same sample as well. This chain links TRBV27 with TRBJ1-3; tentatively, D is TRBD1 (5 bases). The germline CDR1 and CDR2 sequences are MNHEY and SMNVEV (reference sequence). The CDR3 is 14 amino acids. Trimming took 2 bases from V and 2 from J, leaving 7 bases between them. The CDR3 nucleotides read TGTGCCAGCAGTTTAAGGGGTACTGGAAACACCATATATTTT. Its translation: CASSLRGTGNTIYF.

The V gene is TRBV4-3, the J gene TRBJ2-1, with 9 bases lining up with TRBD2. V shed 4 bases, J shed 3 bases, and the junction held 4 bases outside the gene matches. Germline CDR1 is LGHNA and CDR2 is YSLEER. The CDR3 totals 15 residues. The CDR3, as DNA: TGCGCCAGCAGCCCATATAGCGGGAGCTACAATGAGCAGTTCTTC. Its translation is CASSPYSGSYNEQFF.